This TCR beta chain was identified during a study of T cell responses to AZD1222 COVID-19 vaccine. General observations from the study: Spike-specific TCR breadth and depth were elevated following two AZD1222 doses. Along spike, vaccine-associated CD4 TCRs were found throughout, with dominance at 160-218 and 743-854. None of the repertoires were sampled until the peak T cell response had passed.

This CDR3 is built from 13 residues. Per germline, CDR1 SNHLY and CDR2 FYNNEI. V lost 2 bases, J lost 1 base, and 2 bases lay in between. Second doses that came at about 4 or about 12 weeks were put together. As concerns this clone: Its antigen remains unknown.

The method was immunoSEQ multiplex PCR; TCRdb's version includes in-frame clones alone and lacks a portion of them. This sample carries approximately 80,000 clones, approximately 85% of them seen once, and the ten largest clones take over 10%. The sample in question was peripheral blood, obtained 28 days after the second AZD1222 dose. The rearrangement links TRBV2 to TRBJ2-2; no firm D call. This sequence originates from an adult who received the AZD1222 COVID-19 vaccine. The CDR3 reads CASSEQNTGELFF. In DNA, the CDR3 is TGTGCCAGCAGTGAACAGAACACCGGGGAGCTGTTTTTT. The whole variable domain, filled in from reference TRBV2 and TRBJ2-2, reads EPEVTQTPSHQVTQMGQEVILRCVPISNHLYFYWYRQILGQKVEFLVSFYNNEISEKSEIFDDQFSVERPDGSNFTLKIRSTKLEDSAMYFCASSEQNTGELFFGEGSRLTVL.